The next 5 T cell receptor beta chains were all read from a single sample in a study of blood T cell repertoires in COVID-19. Clones were read by immunoSEQ multiplex PCR, and TCRdb kept only the in-frame ones, dropping some. Of 55,000 to 65,000 clones listed, 80% to 90% were seen once; the top ten hold approximately 4.3%. The sample consisted of peripheral blood. These receptors were collected from a man aged 55 to 70 with acute or convalescent COVID-19.

The chain couples TRBV27 to TRBJ1-1; D not resolved. From germline, CDR1 is MNHEY and CDR2 SMNVEV (reference sequence). Between the trimmed V and J ends, which lost 5 bases and 10 bases, there was a span of 14 bases. The CDR3 covers 12 residues. The chain's CDR3 is CASSPPASPAFF. As DNA, the CDR3 is TGTGCCAGCAGTCCACCTGCGAGCCCAGCTTTCTTT.

On this clone: This sample also contains other DNA sequences that code for the same CDR3. J is TRBJ1-5 and V is TRBV2, with a weak D call TRBD1 (6 bases). This CDR3 has 13 amino acids. Germline V gene lookup returns CDR1 SNHLY and CDR2 FYNNEI. Trimming stripped 11 bases from V and 4 bases from J, with 15 bases between. This CDR3 is CASSGQGNQPQHF. Written as DNA, the CDR3 is TGTGCCTCCAGCGGCCAGGGGAATCAGCCCCAGCATTTT.

This sequence joins TRBV11-1 and TRBJ2-5, with D perhaps TRBD1 (5 bases). Germline CDR1 and CDR2: SGHAT and FQDESV (reference sequence). Trimming left V 4 bases short and J 5 bases short, with 20 bases between. This CDR3 has 16 amino acids. DNA of the CDR3: TGTGCCAGCAGCTCGCCCTTAAGGGGCTTGGGGGAGACCCAGTACTTC. It encodes CASSSPLRGLGETQYF.

The chain employs TRBV5-4 and TRBJ2-5, with D perhaps matching TRBD2 (6 bases). The CDR3 totals 14 residues. CDR1 is SGHNT, CDR2 YYREEE, per germline (reference sequence). V lost 4 bases to trimming and J lost 1 base, with 11 bases between them. The CDR3 reads CASSPRRGQETQYF. The CDR3 DNA is TGTGCCAGCAGCCCACGGAGGGGCCAAGAGACCCAGTACTTC.

The V call is TRBV9, the J call TRBJ2-5; 11 nucleotides align to TRBD1. The CDR3 loop spans 14 amino acids. Germline V lookup: CDR1 SGDLS, CDR2 YYNGEE. V shed 2 bases, J shed 3 bases, and the junction held 0 bases outside the gene matches. CDR3 loop: CASSVGQGEETQYF. The CDR3 region has the DNA TGTGCCAGCAGCGTGGGACAGGGGGAAGAGACCCAGTACTTC.